The 27 T cell receptor beta chains given below trace back to one sample, sequenced in a study of T cells in Graves' hyperthyroidism and ophthalmopathy. Amplified TCR beta CDR3 regions derived from RNA transcripts. A set of HTBI primers served as the primers for a first-round RT-PCR of the TCR CDR3. Using its own MiXCR run on the multiplex PCR reads, TCRdb lists one record per CDR3 protein. The sample lists around 430,000 distinct CDR3 sequences; more than 12% were seen once. Sequences were obtained from blood. These receptor sequences come from a woman in her 30s with Graves' hyperthyroidism.

The chain is built from TRBV11-2 and TRBJ2-2, with 7 positions matching TRBD1. J was trimmed by 2 bases and V by 1 base; bases with no gene match: 4. CDR1 is SGHAT and CDR2 is FQNNGV in the germline V gene. CDR3 length equals 16 residues. Here the CDR3 reads CASSLVGTDNTGELFF. In DNA form, the CDR3 reads TGTGCCAGCAGCTTAGTTGGGACAGATAACACCGGGGAGCTGTTTTTT.

This chain uses TRBV5-1 with TRBJ2-5; TRBD2 aligns across 7 bases. Per germline, CDR1 SGHRS and CDR2 YFSETQ. This CDR3 region has 14 residues. Trimming took 3 bases from V and 4 from J; bases not matched to a gene: 6. CDR3 protein: CASSSGGSGETQYF. CDR3 bases: TGCGCCAGCAGCTCGGGGGGATCCGGAGAGACCCAGTACTTC.

This clonotype was seen ten or more times. V is TRBV10-1 and J is TRBJ2-5, with 11 nucleotides matching TRBD2. The germline V gene has CDR1 WNHNN and CDR2 SYGVQD (reference sequence). CDR3 length: 15 residues. The V segment lost 3 bases and the J segment 2 bases; nucleotides outside the gene matches: 2. The CDR3 sequence is CASSDLAGGQETQYF. CDR3 coding DNA: TGCGCCAGCAGTGACTTAGCGGGAGGGCAAGAGACCCAGTACTTC.

This clonotype was picked up one time. It may be a read error: a sequence one base away is much more abundant. This likely comes from a read error, as the CDR3 has no conserved phenylalanine or tryptophan at its end. The CDR3 protein is CASSHRVSFEQYL. The DNA of the CDR3 is TGTGCCAGCAGCCACAGGGTTTCATTCGAGCAGTACCTC. The rearrangement uses TRBV7-9 and TRBJ2-7; a weak D match, TRBD1 (6 bases). Germline V gene lookup returns CDR1 SEHNR and CDR2 FQNEAQ (reference sequence). The V and J ends lost 5 bases and 6 bases respectively, with 14 bases between them. The CDR3 consists of 13 residues.

Ten or more counts support this clonotype. The V call is TRBV5-1, the J call TRBJ2-7; 10 bases fit TRBD1. CDR3 length equals 14 residues. Trimming took 1 base from V and 5 from J; bases not matched to a gene: 3. Germline-derived CDR1 and CDR2 are SGHRS and YFSETQ. Written as DNA, the CDR3 is TGCGCCAGCAGCTTGTTTGGGACAGGGGACGAGCAGTACTTC. This sequence encodes CASSLFGTGDEQYF.

This clonotype was seen only a few times. The rearrangement uses TRBV16 and TRBJ2-7; 7 bases agree with TRBD1. Trimming took 7 bases from V and 3 from J; bases not matched to a gene: 9. The V gene's germline CDR1 is KGHSY and CDR2 FQNENV. This CDR3 region has 14 residues. CDR3: CASNRPGGFYEQYF. The CDR3 DNA is TGTGCCAGCAACCGACCAGGGGGATTCTACGAGCAGTACTTC.

The genes are TRBV15 and TRBJ2-1, with D hard to call. The V end was cut by 0 bases, the J end by 6 bases, with 9 bases between. The CDR3 spans 14 residues. The germline CDR1 and CDR2 sequences are LNHNV and YYDKDF (reference sequence). The CDR3 coding sequence is TGTGCCACCAGCAGAGATCTACTTCCCAATGAGCAGTTCTTC. Protein sequence: CATSRDLLPNEQFF.

This clonotype was recorded a few times. The V and J genes are TRBV10-3 and TRBJ2-5; the match to TRBD2 covers 11 bases. The CDR3 is made up of 15 amino acids. V was pared by 2 bases and J by 13 bases, with 12 bases of the junction left unmatched. The germline CDR1 and CDR2 sequences are ENHRY and SYGVKD. CDR3 sequence reads: CAISEAGTSGPERYF. DNA of the CDR3: TGTGCCATCAGTGAGGCCGGGACTAGCGGTCCGGAACGGTACTTC.

At least ten counts were recorded for this clonotype. The chain is built from TRBV30 and TRBJ2-3; 10 bases are shared with TRBD1. CDR3 length equals 15 residues. Germline CDR1 reads GTSNPN; CDR2 reads SVGIG (reference sequence). V gave up 5 bases and J gave up 6 bases; unmatched junction bases: 11. The CDR3 loop is CAWWDRGLAGDTQYF. CDR3 sequence (DNA): TGTGCCTGGTGGGACAGGGGTTTGGCTGGGGATACGCAGTATTTT.

The sample holds many counts of this clonotype. The chain employs TRBV28 and TRBJ2-3; D is possibly TRBD2 (6 bases). This CDR3 comprises 17 residues. Germline V lookup: CDR1 MDHEN, CDR2 SYDVKM. V lost 4 bases and J 3 bases, leaving 20 bases between the germline ends. DNA of the CDR3: TGTGCCAGCAGTTCGCCCTCCGGGGTCGCGGGGACAGATACGCAGTATTTT. The encoded protein is CASSSPSGVAGTDTQYF.

This clonotype occurred once. The V call is TRBV28, the J call TRBJ1-4; 8 nucleotides line up with TRBD1. Losses at the gene ends were 3 bases for V and 5 bases for J; bases not matched to a gene: 8. The CDR3 has 16 residues. CDR1 MDHEN and CDR2 SYDVKM come from the germline V gene. The CDR3 region has the DNA TGTGCCAGCAGTTTGGGAGGGACAGGAGTAAATGAAAAACTGTTTTTT. Translation: CASSLGGTGVNEKLFF. The full variable domain, rest sourced from reference TRBV28 and TRBJ1-4, is DVKVTQSSRYLVKRTGEKVFLECVQDMDHENMFWYRQDPGLGLRLIYFSYDVKMKEKGDIPEGYSVSREKKERFSLILESASTNQTSMYLCASSLGGTGVNEKLFFGSGTQLSVL.

The gene calls are TRBV20-1 and TRBJ2-2; TRBD1 matches at 11 bases. CDR3 length: 14 amino acids. CDR1 is DFQATT and CDR2 is SNEGSKA in the germline V gene (reference sequence). Trimming at V came to 6 bases and at J to 5 bases, leaving 5 bases not matched to a gene. In nucleotides, the CDR3 is TGCAGTGCCCGGGACAGGGGGAGAACCGGGGAGCTGTTTTTT. Protein product: CSARDRGRTGELFF.

This chain uses TRBV9 with TRBJ2-7, with 7 positions matching TRBD2. The germline V gene has CDR1 SGDLS and CDR2 YYNGEE. The J segment lost 3 bases and the V segment lost 4 bases, leaving 4 bases of the junction unmatched. This CDR3 is 13 amino acids long. Here the CDR3 reads CASSPREVYEQYF. CDR3 in DNA: TGTGCCAGCAGCCCACGGGAGGTCTACGAGCAGTACTTC.

This clonotype turned up a few times. This chain links TRBV6-1 with TRBJ2-3, with D uncertain. Deletions cut 7 bases from V and 4 bases from J, with 9 bases between. Germline V gene lookup returns CDR1 MNHNS and CDR2 SASEGT. CDR3 length: 12 amino acids. The CDR3 protein is CASKDRSDTQYF. Written as DNA, the CDR3 is TGTGCCAGCAAAGATCGTTCAGATACGCAGTATTTT.

This chain uses TRBV20-1 with TRBJ2-3; 9 bases match TRBD2. V dropped 2 bases and J dropped 6; count of bases not matched to a gene: 15. The CDR3 is 17 residues long. Germline V gene data show CDR1 as DFQATT and CDR2 as SNEGSKA (reference sequence). CDR3 sequence reads: CSARRPSGNGPRDTQYF. The CDR3 DNA is TGCAGTGCTAGACGACCTAGCGGGAATGGACCTAGGGATACGCAGTATTTT.

V is TRBV28 and J is TRBJ2-3; TRBD2 agrees at 8 bases. This CDR3 has 16 amino acids. The V gene end was trimmed by 4 bases and the J gene end by 4 bases; junction bases not matched to a gene: 10. Germline-derived CDR1 and CDR2 are MDHEN and SYDVKM. The CDR3 sequence is CASSSRGAGGSDTQYF. CDR3 coding DNA: TGTGCCAGCAGTTCTCGGGGGGCGGGGGGCTCAGATACGCAGTATTTT.

This clonotype was recorded many times. The chain links TRBV7-9 to TRBJ2-7; tentative D call: TRBD1 (6 bases). CDR1 is SEHNR, CDR2 FQNEAQ, per germline (reference sequence). V shed 5 bases and J shed 7 bases, with 18 bases lying between them. The CDR3 spans 14 residues. Written as DNA, the CDR3 is TGTGCCAGCAGCCAACAGGGTGGAGGTTGGGAGCAGTACTTC. Amino acids: CASSQQGGGWEQYF.

This clonotype was found many times. The chain couples TRBV4-1 to TRBJ2-1, with D possibly matching TRBD1 (5 bases). The CDR3 is made up of 14 amino acids. In germline, CDR1 is MGHRA, CDR2 YSYEKL. V was clipped by 0 bases and J by 6 bases, with 9 bases between them. CDR3 residues: CASSQEGQRNEQFF. CDR3 DNA sequence: TGCGCCAGCAGCCAAGAGGGGCAGCGCAATGAGCAGTTCTTC.

V is TRBV12-3 or TRBV12-4 and J is TRBJ1-1, with 10 positions matching TRBD1. V shed 2 bases and J 5 bases; nucleotides not matched to a gene: 8. This CDR3 has 16 amino acids. CDR3 sequence (DNA): TGTGCCAGCAGTTTACTACCGGGACAGGGGTTTACTGAAGCTTTCTTT. It encodes CASSLLPGQGFTEAFF.

This clonotype was observed at least ten times. The rearrangement joins TRBV11-2 to TRBJ1-1, with D maybe TRBD1 (5 bases). The germline V gene has CDR1 SGHAT and CDR2 FQNNGV. The CDR3 spans 13 residues. V lost 1 base and J 5 bases, leaving 8 bases between the germline ends. In nucleotides, the CDR3 is TGTGCCAGCAGCTTAGGAGGGGCAACTGAAGCTTTCTTT. Amino acid sequence: CASSLGGATEAFF.

J is TRBJ2-7 and V is TRBV19; 7 bases fit TRBD1. This CDR3 region has 14 residues. V shed 5 bases, J shed 3 bases, and the junction held 7 bases outside the gene matches. In germline, CDR1 is LNHDA, CDR2 SQIVND (reference sequence). The CDR3 bases are TGTGCCAGTAGTTTTGGGACAGAGATCTACGAGCAGTACTTC. Translated: CASSFGTEIYEQYF.

In its sample, this clonotype was seen a few times. This chain uses TRBV5-1 with TRBJ1-4; a possible D gene is TRBD1 (5 bases). The CDR3 spans 17 residues. Between the trimmed V and J ends, which lost 4 bases and 0 bases, there was a span of 16 bases. Germline CDR1 SGHRS, CDR2 YFSETQ. The CDR3, as DNA: TGCGCCAGCAGCCTAGCGAAGGGGATATCAACTAATGAAAAACTGTTTTTT. Translated: CASSLAKGISTNEKLFF. The variable domain in full, completed from reference TRBV5-1 and TRBJ1-4, reads KAGVTQTPRYLIKTRGQQVTLSCSPISGHRSVSWYQQTPGQGLQFLFEYFSETQRNKGNFPGRFSGRQFSNSRSEMNVSTLELGDSALYLCASSLAKGISTNEKLFFGSGTQLSVL.

The table lists this clonotype with a few counts. This chain links TRBV10-3 with TRBJ2-7; D may be TRBD1 or TRBD2 (6 bases each). Germline V gene lookup returns CDR1 ENHRY and CDR2 SYGVKD. V lost 4 bases to trimming and J lost 4 bases, with 17 bases between them. The CDR3 has 15 residues. CDR3 nucleotides: TGTGCCATCAGTGGGGGGGCGGAGGGCCTATACGAGCAGTACTTC. Residues: CAISGGAEGLYEQYF.

A note on this clonotype: This clone may be a read error of a much larger clone one base away. The chain is built from TRBV18 and TRBJ1-2; no clear D gene. Germline V gene sequence: CDR1 KGHSH, CDR2 LQKENI. This CDR3 region has 12 residues. V was pared by 3 bases and J by 3 bases, with 5 bases between. CDR3 sequence (DNA): TGTGCCAGCTCACCTTTGGACTATGGCTACACCTTC. Translating it yields CASSPLDYGYTF. The whole variable domain, remainder taken from reference TRBV18 and TRBJ1-2, is NAGVMQNPRHLVRRRGQEARLRCSPMKGHSHVYWYRQLPEEGLKFMVYLQKENIIDESGMPKERFSAEFPKEGPSILRIQQVVRGDSAAYFCASSPLDYGYTFGSGTRLTVV.

The chain uses TRBV6-1 and TRBJ2-2; D is unclear. Trimming removed 6 bases from V and 1 base from J, with 3 bases in between. The CDR3 contains 12 residues. The V gene's germline CDR1 is MNHNS and CDR2 SASEGT. CDR3 sequence: CASRGNTGELFF. CDR3 DNA: TGTGCCAGCAGAGGGAACACCGGGGAGCTGTTTTTT.

The chain recombines TRBV20-1 with TRBJ1-5, with D maybe TRBD1 (6 bases). This CDR3 comprises 14 residues. Germline-derived CDR1 and CDR2 are DFQATT and SNEGSKA (reference sequence). Between the trimmed V and J ends, which lost 2 bases and 2 bases, there was a span of 10 bases. CDR3 DNA sequence: TGCAGTGCTAGACCCCAGGGGCGCAATCAGCCCCAGCATTTT. Translation gives CSARPQGRNQPQHF.

Notes on this clonotype: Its ends do not fully match the called genes, so a read error is possible. The gene calls are TRBV19 and TRBJ2-2; TRBD2 matches at 9 bases. From germline, CDR1 is LNHDA and CDR2 SQIVND (reference sequence). The CDR3 has 14 amino acids. The CDR3: CASSSGRATGELLF. The DNA of the CDR3 is TGTGCCAGTAGTAGCGGGAGGGCCACCGGGGAGCTGCTTTTT.